This note documents a single TCR beta chain sequence. The data were obtained in a study of blood T cell repertoires in COVID-19. Per the study methods: Amplified reference gene primers provided the basis for estimating nucleated cell counts. Profiled with immunoSEQ multiplex PCR; TCRdb holds only in-frame clones, not every one. Clone size and V and J calls were adopted from that table, with D and trimming inferred from the DNA. Of over 80,000 clones listed, roughly nine tenths are singletons. The germline V and J ends were trimmed by 4 bases and 4 bases, with 17 bases remaining between them. CDR3 size: 16 residues. CDR1 and CDR2 (germline): SGHNT, YYREEE (reference sequence).

The receptor was derived from a human donor with active COVID-19. The donor label of this sample is uncertain. Source material: peripheral blood. The chain recombines TRBV5-4 with TRBJ1-4; D might be TRBD1 (6 bases). CDR3 in amino acids: CASSQQKQGFNEKLFF. The CDR3 nucleotides read TGTGCCAGCAGCCAGCAAAAACAGGGATTTAATGAAAAACTGTTTTTT. The complete variable domain, with remaining parts taken from reference TRBV5-4 and TRBJ1-4, reads ETGVTQSPTHLIKTRGQQVTLRCSSQSGHNTVSWYQQALGQGPQFIFQYYREEENGRGNFPPRFSGLQFPNYSSELNVNALELDDSALYLCASSQQKQGFNEKLFFGSGTQLSVL.